This TCR beta chain was sequenced during a study of cytomegalovirus exposure and HLA in healthy donors. Though probably carrying unrecorded immune exposures, donors were nominally healthy at sampling. Study findings and constraints: A cluster of highly shared sequence variants was likely a sequencing artifact. Among TCR beta chains of equal frequency, HLA-associated ones were more clonally expanded in a later analysis. The only immune exposure information that was available was CMV serostatus.

PCR was performed using 60 Vbeta and 13 Jbeta primers. Clones were sequenced by immunoSEQ multiplex PCR, and TCRdb holds only the in-frame ones, with some missing. This sample has under 250,000 clones, with about 85% found just once. On this clone: Its antigen is unknown.

This CDR3 is built from 15 residues. With 4 bases removed from V and 4 bases from J, the gap between germline ends came to 13 bases. The germline V gene has CDR1 MNHNS and CDR2 SASEGT. This TCR was recovered from a girl aged 2 to 9 in good health and CMV-seronegative. The chain employs TRBV6-1 and TRBJ1-4, with D uncertain. Sequencing was carried out using PBMCs. CDR3 sequence reads: CASSGQDFFNEKLFF. In DNA form, the CDR3 reads TGTGCCAGCAGTGGCCAAGACTTCTTTAATGAAAAACTGTTTTTT.